These 24 T cell receptor beta chains originate from one sample sequenced in a study of shared clonotypes between healthy human individuals. Terminally differentiated effector memory CD45RA+ cells were left out of the naive CD8 fraction, which was CD45RO-negative and positively selected for CCR7. Here immunoSEQ multiplex PCR was the method, and the copy in TCRdb shows in-frame clones only, minus some. This sample carries about 2.1 million clones, about 94% of them seen once, and the ten largest clones take more than 1.5%. The specimen sequenced was naive CD8+ T cells from PBMCs. The source of these receptors is a man between 18 and 29 years old in good health. Some clones in this sample may be carry-over from other donors' samples.

This CDR3 reads CASSRDRGDSETQYF. In DNA form, the CDR3 reads TGTGCCAGCAGCCGGGACAGGGGAGATTCGGAGACCCAGTACTTC. The V call is TRBV7-9, the J call TRBJ2-5; TRBD1 matches at 10 bases. The CDR3 spans 15 residues. Per germline, CDR1 SEHNR and CDR2 FQNEAQ (reference sequence). Unmatched junction bases numbered 8, after V lost 5 bases and J lost 5 bases.

CDR3 amino acids: CASSLAGSYSYEQYF. The DNA for the CDR3 is TGTGCCAGCAGCTTAGCGGGCTCTTACTCCTACGAGCAGTACTTC. This chain joins TRBV7-8 and TRBJ2-7; D is unclear. The CDR3 spans 15 residues. Germline V gene lookup returns CDR1 SGHVS and CDR2 FQNEAQ. The ends were cut back, 0 bases at V and 0 bases at J, with 9 bases in the middle.

The chain links TRBV28 to TRBJ2-3; TRBD1 agrees at 10 bases. Germline lookup yields CDR1 MDHEN and CDR2 SYDVKM. The CDR3 spans 18 residues. V shed 5 bases and J 2 bases; nucleotides not matched to a gene: 13. CDR3 in amino acids: CASSGGQGTSWPTDTQYF. CDR3 DNA sequence: TGTGCCAGCAGTGGGGGACAGGGGACGTCGTGGCCCACAGATACGCAGTATTTT.

The chain employs TRBV5-4 and TRBJ2-7; TRBD2 matches at 8 bases. J was trimmed by 5 bases and V by 4 bases; bases with no gene match: 14. This CDR3 comprises 16 residues. The germline V gene has CDR1 SGHNT and CDR2 YYREEE (reference sequence). CDR3 residues: CASSRLPGTRGNEQYF. In nucleotides, the CDR3 is TGTGCCAGCAGCAGACTACCCGGGACTAGAGGTAACGAGCAGTACTTC.

V usage is TRBV7-9 and J usage is TRBJ2-4, with D maybe TRBD1 (6 bases). The CDR3 consists of 16 residues. Trimming removed 5 bases at V and 7 bases at J, with 21 bases between. Germline values: CDR1 SEHNR, CDR2 FQNEAQ (reference sequence). This CDR3 reads CASSTLTSRGGNIQYF. CDR3 DNA sequence: TGTGCCAGCAGCACGTTAACCAGCAGAGGGGGTAACATTCAGTACTTC.

Note on this clone: At the DNA level, this CDR3 is encoded by other sequences in the same sample as well. The chain links TRBV4-1 to TRBJ1-1; D perhaps matches TRBD1 (6 bases). Germline loops: CDR1 MGHRA, CDR2 YSYEKL. Trimming took 1 base from V and 5 from J, leaving 8 bases between them. The CDR3 sequence is 13 residues long. The CDR3 DNA reads as TGCGCCAGCAGCCAAGGCAGGGGAACTGAAGCTTTCTTT. This gives the protein CASSQGRGTEAFF.

For the CDR3, the DNA is TGTGCCAGCAACTACGACCCGCGACAGGGTCTGTTTAGGGAGACCCAGTACTTC. This codes for CASNYDPRQGLFRETQYF. This chain connects TRBV7-9 to TRBJ2-5, with 7 bases identical to TRBD1. The CDR3 runs 18 residues. Looked up from germline, CDR1 is SEHNR and CDR2 is FQNEAQ (reference sequence). The J segment lost 5 bases and the V segment lost 7 bases, leaving 22 bases of the junction unmatched. The whole variable domain, filled in from reference TRBV7-9 and TRBJ2-5, reads DTGVSQNPRHKITKRGQNVTFRCDPISEHNRLYWYRQTLGQGPEFLTYFQNEAQLEKSRLLSDRFSAERPKGSFSTLEIQRTEQGDSAMYLCASNYDPRQGLFRETQYFGPGTRLLVL.

The chain couples TRBV28 to TRBJ1-2, with D possibly matching TRBD1 (5 bases). CDR3 length: 15 residues. Trimming removed 5 bases from V and 0 bases from J, with 13 bases in between. The germline CDR1 and CDR2 sequences are MDHEN and SYDVKM. The CDR3 bases are TGTGCCAGCAGTCTCCTGACAGAAACTAACTATGGCTACACCTTC. Protein sequence: CASSLLTETNYGYTF.

CDR3 protein: CARFEGGETQYF. CDR3 DNA sequence: TGTGCCAGATTCGAGGGGGGGGAGACCCAGTACTTC. The chain is built from TRBV5-8 and TRBJ2-5, with TRBD2 as a possible D gene (7 bases). This CDR3 spans 12 amino acids. CDR1 is SGHTS, CDR2 YDEGEE, per germline. V lost 8 bases and J lost 5, with 13 bases in between. The complete variable domain, with remaining parts taken from reference TRBV5-8 and TRBJ2-5, reads EAGVTQSPTHLIKTRGQQATLRCSPISGHTSVYWYQQALGLGLQFLLWYDEGEERNRGNFPPRFSGRQFPNYSSELNVNALELEDSALYLCARFEGGETQYFGPGTRLLVL.

The rearrangement links TRBV7-9 to TRBJ2-1; tentative D call: TRBD2 (5 bases). CDR3 length: 16 amino acids. Germline V lookup: CDR1 SEHNR, CDR2 FQNEAQ (reference sequence). Between the trimmed V and J ends, which lost 5 bases and 3 bases, there was a span of 17 bases. The CDR3 spells CASSPREGSLYNEQFF. DNA for the CDR3: TGTGCCAGCAGCCCGAGGGAAGGAAGCCTCTACAATGAGCAGTTCTTC.

Of note for this clone: The identical CDR3 is also encoded by other nucleotide sequences in the sample. The chain links TRBV11-2 to TRBJ2-3; tentatively, D is TRBD1 (5 bases). Per the germline V gene, CDR1 is SGHAT and CDR2 is FQNNGV. The CDR3 has 15 residues. Trimming pared 3 bases from V and 0 bases from J, leaving 10 bases between. CDR3 in amino acids: CASSLVRASTDTQYF. CDR3 DNA: TGTGCCAGCAGCTTGGTCAGGGCTAGCACAGATACGCAGTATTTT.

The V call is TRBV7-9, the J call TRBJ2-1; the D call may be TRBD1 or TRBD2 (5 bases each). The germline gives CDR1 SEHNR, CDR2 FQNEAQ (reference sequence). V lost 6 bases to trimming and J lost 5 bases, with 20 bases between them. This CDR3 spans 16 amino acids. DNA of the CDR3: TGTGCCAGCAGTGCATCCCGGGACGGTCCTAACAATGAGCAGTTCTTC. It yields the protein CASSASRDGPNNEQFF.

V gene TRBV6-6 combines with J gene TRBJ1-4, with 7 positions matching TRBD1. From germline, CDR1 is MNHNY and CDR2 SVGAGI (reference sequence). J gave up 3 bases and V 6 bases, and 4 bases lay outside the gene matches. There are 14 residues in the CDR3. CDR3 residues: CASRQQGPNEKLFF. CDR3 coding DNA: TGTGCCAGCAGGCAACAGGGGCCTAATGAAAAACTGTTTTTT.

The CDR3 sequence: CATRISTVGNTEAFF. The DNA for the CDR3 is TGTGCCACCAGGATATCGACAGTGGGGAACACTGAAGCTTTCTTT. The J gene is TRBJ1-1, the V gene TRBV15, with D possibly matching TRBD1 (5 bases). Germline V gives CDR1 LNHNV, CDR2 YYDKDF (reference sequence). Trimming took 6 bases from V and 1 from J, leaving 15 bases between them. The CDR3 has 15 residues.

This sequence joins TRBV4-1 and TRBJ2-3; TRBD2 is a possible D gene (5 bases). This CDR3 comprises 14 residues. V was trimmed by 4 bases and J by 1 base, leaving 9 bases between them. CDR1 MGHRA and CDR2 YSYEKL come from the germline V gene. The CDR3 DNA reads TGCGCCAGCAGCCCACGGGAAGGCACAGATACGCAGTATTTT. This encodes CASSPREGTDTQYF.

Of note for this clone: Within the sample, other DNA sequences also encode this same CDR3. The gene calls are TRBV6-1 and TRBJ2-7; 7 bases align to TRBD1. Germline V gene data show CDR1 as MNHNS and CDR2 as SASEGT. V lost 8 bases, J lost 1 base, and 8 bases stayed unmatched. The CDR3 contains 14 residues. DNA of the CDR3: TGTGCCAGCTCTGGGGGCAGGGGGTCCTACGAGCAGTACTTC. It yields the protein CASSGGRGSYEQYF.

The chain recombines TRBV7-9 with TRBJ2-5; no reliable D call. With 3 bases removed from V and 2 bases from J, the gap between germline ends came to 7 bases. Per germline, CDR1 SEHNR and CDR2 FQNEAQ (reference sequence). The CDR3 loop spans 13 amino acids. CDR3 loop: CASSLSAQETQYF. CDR3 DNA: TGTGCCAGCAGCTTGTCTGCGCAAGAGACCCAGTACTTC. Based on the CDR3 plus reference TRBV7-9 and TRBJ2-5, the full variable domain is DTGVSQNPRHKITKRGQNVTFRCDPISEHNRLYWYRQTLGQGPEFLTYFQNEAQLEKSRLLSDRFSAERPKGSFSTLEIQRTEQGDSAMYLCASSLSAQETQYFGPGTRLLVL.

The V call is TRBV6-5, the J call TRBJ1-2; D unresolved. The length of the CDR3 is 16 residues. Germline V gives CDR1 MNHEY, CDR2 SVGAGI. V was pared by 2 bases and J by 0 bases, with 13 bases between. CDR3 region: CASSYPVGDSNYGYTF. As DNA, the CDR3 is TGTGCCAGCAGTTACCCAGTGGGAGACTCTAACTATGGCTACACCTTC.

The J gene is TRBJ2-1, the V gene TRBV27; 7 bases fit TRBD2. Germline V lookup: CDR1 MNHEY, CDR2 SMNVEV (reference sequence). The CDR3 runs 17 residues. With 2 bases clipped from V and 7 bases from J, the junction kept 14 bases outside the gene matches. For the CDR3, the DNA is TGTGCCAGCAGTTTAGACTCGGGAGGCCTCCACGTGAATGAGCAGTTCTTC. Translated: CASSLDSGGLHVNEQFF.

Comments on this clone: This sample also contains other DNA sequences that code for the same CDR3. V is TRBV9 and J is TRBJ2-3, with D perhaps TRBD1 (6 bases). Trimming shortened V by 0 bases and J by 4 bases, and 12 bases separated the two germline ends. The CDR3 is made up of 15 amino acids. The germline V gene encodes CDR1 SGDLS and CDR2 YYNGEE. The DNA for the CDR3 is TGTGCCAGCAGCGTAGCTGGGGGCCCGGCAGATACGCAGTATTTT. It codes for CASSVAGGPADTQYF.

This CDR3 is CASSLLSLADTQYF. DNA for the CDR3: TGTGCCAGCAGTTTACTCAGCTTGGCAGATACGCAGTATTTT. This chain joins TRBV27 and TRBJ2-3; D uncertain. Deletions cut 2 bases from V and 4 bases from J, with 10 bases between. Germline V gives CDR1 MNHEY, CDR2 SMNVEV (reference sequence). The CDR3 contains 14 residues.

This chain joins TRBV27 and TRBJ2-7; TRBD1 matches 7 bases. The CDR3 covers 14 residues. Losses at the gene ends were 6 bases for V and 2 bases for J; bases not matched to a gene: 7. Germline CDR1 and CDR2: MNHEY and SMNVEV (reference sequence). CDR3 nucleotides: TGTGCCAGCAGATTCACAGGGGCCACCTACGAGCAGTACTTC. The encoded protein is CASRFTGATYEQYF.

The chain joins TRBV7-8 to TRBJ2-7; D is possibly TRBD1 (6 bases). CDR1 is SGHVS and CDR2 is FQNEAQ in the germline V gene. CDR3 length: 15 residues. The V end lost 6 bases, the J end lost 2 bases, and 17 bases lay between the germline ends. Here the CDR3 DNA reads TGTGCCAGCAGTTACGGGGACAATCCTACCTACGAGCAGTACTTC. Protein sequence: CASSYGDNPTYEQYF.

This clone has just one count. This chain uses TRBV27 with TRBJ2-7, with a possible D match to TRBD1 (5 bases). The germline V gene has CDR1 MNHEY and CDR2 SMNVEV (reference sequence). V lost 6 bases and J lost 4, with 19 bases in between. This CDR3 contains 15 residues. As DNA, the CDR3 is TGTGCCAGCAGAATTGGACAAGGCCGAGGTTACGAGCAGTACTTC. Protein: CASRIGQGRGYEQYF.